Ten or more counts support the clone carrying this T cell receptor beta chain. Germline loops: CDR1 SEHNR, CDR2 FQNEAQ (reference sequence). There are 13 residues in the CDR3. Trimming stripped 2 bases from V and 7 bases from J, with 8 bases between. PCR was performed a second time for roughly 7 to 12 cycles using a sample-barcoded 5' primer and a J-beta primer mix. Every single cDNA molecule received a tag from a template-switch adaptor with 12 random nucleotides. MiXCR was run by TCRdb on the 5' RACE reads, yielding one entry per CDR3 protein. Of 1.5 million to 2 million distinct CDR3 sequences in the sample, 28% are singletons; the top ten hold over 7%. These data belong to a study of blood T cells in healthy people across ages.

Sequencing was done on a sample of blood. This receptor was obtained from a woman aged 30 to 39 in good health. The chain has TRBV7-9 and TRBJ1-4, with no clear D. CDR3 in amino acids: CASSLSFGEKLFF. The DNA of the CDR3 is TGTGCCAGCAGCTTAAGTTTTGGTGAAAAACTGTTTTTT.